Below are 11 T cell receptor beta chains sequenced from a single sample in a study of blood T cell repertoires in COVID-19. The protocol was immunoSEQ multiplex PCR, while the TCRdb copy is restricted to in-frame clones and leaves out a portion. The data contain 180,000 or so clones, 86% of them singletons. Input material: PBMCs or T cells enriched from blood (not recorded which). These TCRs come from a woman aged 30 to 39 who had recovered from COVID-19.

The chain combines TRBV29-1 with TRBJ2-7; TRBD2 matches at 11 bases. V lost 6 bases to trimming and J lost 4 bases; unmatched junction nucleotides: 8. The CDR3 covers 14 residues. Germline assignment: CDR1 SQVTM and CDR2 ANQGSEA. The CDR3 here is CSVATGTSGYEQYF. The CDR3 DNA follows: TGCAGCGTGGCCACCGGGACTAGCGGTTACGAGCAGTACTTC.

This clone was found a few times. The J gene is TRBJ2-7, the V gene TRBV6-2 or TRBV6-3, with D tentatively TRBD1 (6 bases). V was pared by 4 bases and J by 1 base, with 11 bases between. Germline V lookup: CDR1 MNHEY, CDR2 SVGEGT. CDR3 length: 14 residues. In DNA, the CDR3 is TGTGCCAGCAGTTTGCTGGGACATTCCTACGAGCAGTACTTC. It translates to CASSLLGHSYEQYF.

The rearrangement uses TRBV18 and TRBJ2-5; TRBD2 is a possible D gene (7 bases). The V end was cut by 6 bases, the J end by 2 bases, with 13 bases between. The CDR3 length is 14 residues. Germline V CDR1 and CDR2: KGHSH, LQKENI. CDR3 loop: CASSRGTSQETQYF. CDR3 sequence (DNA): TGTGCCAGCTCGCGGGGGACATCTCAAGAGACCCAGTACTTC. The whole variable domain, remainder taken from reference TRBV18 and TRBJ2-5, is NAGVMQNPRHLVRRRGQEARLRCSPMKGHSHVYWYRQLPEEGLKFMVYLQKENIIDESGMPKERFSAEFPKEGPSILRIQQVVRGDSAAYFCASSRGTSQETQYFGPGTRLLVL.

The chain links TRBV23-1 to TRBJ1-2; the D gene is possibly TRBD1 (5 bases). TRBV23-1 is reported as an ORF; its role is uncertain. The CDR3 has 13 amino acids. V was shortened by 4 bases and J by 6 bases, with 12 bases between the two germline ends. The chain's CDR3 is CASSPRPRDGYTF. In DNA, the CDR3 is TGCGCCAGCAGTCCCCGGCCCAGGGATGGCTACACCTTC.

The chain recombines TRBV25-1 with TRBJ1-4, with TRBD1 matching 7 bases. V dropped 9 bases and J dropped 6; count of bases not matched to a gene: 7. The CDR3 runs 13 residues. Germline CDR1 MGHDK, CDR2 SYGVNS. The CDR3 bases are TGTGCCAGTCTAGGGGGCACCTATGAAAAACTGTTTTTT. Amino acids: CASLGGTYEKLFF.

This clone was seen only a few times. The chain carries TRBV4-2 and TRBJ2-7; TRBD2 aligns across 9 bases. Germline-derived CDR1 and CDR2 are LGHNA and YNFKEQ. CDR3 length: 17 amino acids. V shed 5 bases and J 2 bases; nucleotides not matched to a gene: 13. The CDR3 protein is CASSREAGGFVPYEQYF. CDR3 bases: TGTGCCAGCAGCAGAGAAGCGGGAGGATTCGTCCCCTACGAGCAGTACTTC.

This clone is a singleton in its sample. The chain couples TRBV18 to TRBJ2-2; 9 nucleotides line up with TRBD2. This CDR3 has 15 amino acids. Germline values: CDR1 KGHSH, CDR2 LQKENI. Losses at the gene ends were 6 bases for V and 3 bases for J; bases not matched to a gene: 5. CDR3 sequence reads: CASSRRLADTGELFF. In DNA form, the CDR3 reads TGTGCCAGCTCGCGACGACTAGCGGACACCGGGGAGCTGTTTTTT.

The CDR3: CASSQVAGGARSSYNEQFF. The CDR3, as DNA: TGTGCCAGCAGCCAAGTCGCGGGAGGGGCGAGGAGCTCCTACAATGAGCAGTTCTTC. The chain couples TRBV3-1 (or the pseudogene TRBV3-2) to TRBJ2-1; 9 bases match TRBD2. V trimming: 1 base; J trimming: 0 bases; junction bases outside the gene matches: 10. The CDR3 consists of 19 residues. In germline, CDR1 is LGHDT, CDR2 YNNKEL (reference sequence).

The rearrangement links TRBV6-4 to TRBJ1-1; D not resolved. V was shortened by 3 bases and J by 9 bases, with 14 bases between the two germline ends. Per germline, CDR1 MRHNA and CDR2 SNTAGT. This CDR3 region has 13 residues. The chain's CDR3 is CASSEDKYKQAFF. CDR3 in DNA: TGTGCCAGCAGTGAAGACAAGTACAAGCAAGCTTTCTTT.

This clone appeared a few times. The J gene is TRBJ1-1, the V gene TRBV18; D is ambiguous. V lost 3 bases and J lost 4, with 9 bases in between. The CDR3 has 13 amino acids. In germline, CDR1 is KGHSH, CDR2 LQKENI. DNA of the CDR3: TGTGCCAGCTCACCGGTTGCGGGCACTGAAGCTTTCTTT. Translation: CASSPVAGTEAFF.

This clone was counted only a few times. V is TRBV13 and J is TRBJ2-7, with no clear D. V was clipped by 6 bases and J by 1 base, with 13 bases between them. Germline V CDR1 and CDR2: PRHDT, FYEKMQ (reference sequence). CDR3 length equals 14 residues. The CDR3 DNA reads TGTGCCAGCAGATCTGCCGGCAGGTCCTACGAGCAGTACTTC. Amino acids: CASRSAGRSYEQYF.